Sequencing of this T cell receptor beta chain was carried out in a study of T cells after yellow fever vaccination. This clonotype was observed a few times. Germline CDR1 is SEHNR and CDR2 is FQNEAQ (reference sequence). The length of the CDR3 is 16 residues. The germline V and J ends were trimmed by 5 bases and 0 bases, with 14 bases remaining between them. TCRdb redid the calling of the 5' RACE reads with MiXCR, one entry per CDR3 protein. The repertoire holds about 350,000 distinct CDR3 sequences, with approximately 12% as singletons. The TCR originated in a man aged 18 to 30 who received the YFV17D yellow fever vaccine. The chain uses TRBV7-9 and TRBJ1-5, with a possible D match to TRBD1 (5 bases). The sequenced sample was CD4+ T cells sorted from PBMCs, obtained 15 days after the yellow fever booster vaccination. CDR3 nucleotide sequence: TGTGCCAGCAGCACGGGGCGAACCTTTAGCAATCAGCCCCAGCATTTT. This encodes CASSTGRTFSNQPQHF.